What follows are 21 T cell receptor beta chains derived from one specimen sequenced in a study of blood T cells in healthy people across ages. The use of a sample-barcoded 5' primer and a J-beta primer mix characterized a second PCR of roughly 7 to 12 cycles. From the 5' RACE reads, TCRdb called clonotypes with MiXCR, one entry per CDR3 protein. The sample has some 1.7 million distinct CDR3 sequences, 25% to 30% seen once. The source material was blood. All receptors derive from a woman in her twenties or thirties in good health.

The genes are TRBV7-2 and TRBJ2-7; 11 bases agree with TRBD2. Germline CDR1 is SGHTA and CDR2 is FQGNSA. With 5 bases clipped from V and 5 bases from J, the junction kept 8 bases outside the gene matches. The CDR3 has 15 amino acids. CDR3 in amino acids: CASSPRTSGFHEQYF. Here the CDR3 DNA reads TGTGCCAGCAGCCCCCGGACTAGCGGGTTTCACGAGCAGTACTTC.

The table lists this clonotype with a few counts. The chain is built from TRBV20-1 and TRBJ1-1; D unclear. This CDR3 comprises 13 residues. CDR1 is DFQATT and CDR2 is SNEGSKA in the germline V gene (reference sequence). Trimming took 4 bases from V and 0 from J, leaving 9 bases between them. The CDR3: CSATGYMNTEAFF. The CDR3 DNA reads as TGCAGTGCTACAGGATACATGAACACTGAAGCTTTCTTT.

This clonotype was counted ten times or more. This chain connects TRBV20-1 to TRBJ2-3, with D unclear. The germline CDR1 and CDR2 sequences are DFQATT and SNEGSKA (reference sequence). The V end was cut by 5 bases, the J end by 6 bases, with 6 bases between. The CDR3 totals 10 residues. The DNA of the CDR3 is TGCAGTGCTCGCGTTGATACGCAGTATTTT. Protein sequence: CSARVDTQYF.

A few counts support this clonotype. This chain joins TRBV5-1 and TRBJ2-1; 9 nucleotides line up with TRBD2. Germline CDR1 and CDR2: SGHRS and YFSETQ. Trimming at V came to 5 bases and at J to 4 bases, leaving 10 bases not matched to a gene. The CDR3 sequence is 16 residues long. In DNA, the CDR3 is TGCGCCAGCAGACCTTCCTTGCGGGAGGGATACAATGAGCAGTTCTTC. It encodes CASRPSLREGYNEQFF.

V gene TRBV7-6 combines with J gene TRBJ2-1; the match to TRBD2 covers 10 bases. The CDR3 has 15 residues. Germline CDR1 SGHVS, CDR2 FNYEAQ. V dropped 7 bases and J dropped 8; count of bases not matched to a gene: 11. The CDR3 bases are TGTGCCAGCAAGCCTGAGCGGGGGGGTACCCATGAGCAGTTCTTC. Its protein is CASKPERGGTHEQFF.

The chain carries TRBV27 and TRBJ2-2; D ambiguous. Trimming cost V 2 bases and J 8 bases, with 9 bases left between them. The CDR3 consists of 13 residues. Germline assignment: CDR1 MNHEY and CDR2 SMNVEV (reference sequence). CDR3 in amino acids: CASSLRGSGELFF. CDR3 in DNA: TGTGCCAGCAGTTTACGAGGTTCTGGGGAGCTGTTTTTT.

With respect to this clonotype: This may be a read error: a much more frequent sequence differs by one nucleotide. The CDR3 DNA reads TGCGCCAGCAGCCCCTCGGGACAGGGGGCCTACGAGCAGAACTTC. Protein product: CASSPSGQGAYEQNF. The chain uses TRBV5-1 and TRBJ2-7; 12 bases map to TRBD1. The CDR3 is 15 amino acids. Germline CDR1 is SGHRS and CDR2 is YFSETQ.

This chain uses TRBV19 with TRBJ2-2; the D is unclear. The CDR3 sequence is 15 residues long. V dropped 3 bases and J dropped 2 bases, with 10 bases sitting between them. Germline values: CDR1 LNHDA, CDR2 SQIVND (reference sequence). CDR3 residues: CASSIAQLNTGELFF. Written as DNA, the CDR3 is TGTGCCAGTAGTATCGCTCAGCTAAACACCGGGGAGCTGTTTTTT.

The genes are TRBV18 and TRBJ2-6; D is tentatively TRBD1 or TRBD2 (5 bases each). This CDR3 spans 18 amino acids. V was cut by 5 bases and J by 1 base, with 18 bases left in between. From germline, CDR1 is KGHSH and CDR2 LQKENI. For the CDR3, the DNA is TGTGCCAGCTCAATCAGAGTCGGGGCCGGGTCTGGGGCCAACGTCCTGACTTTC. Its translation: CASSIRVGAGSGANVLTF.

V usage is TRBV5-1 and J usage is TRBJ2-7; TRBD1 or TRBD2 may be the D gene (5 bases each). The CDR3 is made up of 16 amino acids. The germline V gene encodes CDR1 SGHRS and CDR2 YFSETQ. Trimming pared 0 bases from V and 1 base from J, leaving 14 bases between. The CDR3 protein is CASSLVGGPWSYEQYF. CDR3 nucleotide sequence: TGCGCCAGCAGCTTGGTTGGGGGTCCTTGGTCCTACGAGCAGTACTTC. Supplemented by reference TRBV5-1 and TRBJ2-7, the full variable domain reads KAGVTQTPRYLIKTRGQQVTLSCSPISGHRSVSWYQQTPGQGLQFLFEYFSETQRNKGNFPGRFSGRQFSNSRSEMNVSTLELGDSALYLCASSLVGGPWSYEQYFGPGTRLTVT.

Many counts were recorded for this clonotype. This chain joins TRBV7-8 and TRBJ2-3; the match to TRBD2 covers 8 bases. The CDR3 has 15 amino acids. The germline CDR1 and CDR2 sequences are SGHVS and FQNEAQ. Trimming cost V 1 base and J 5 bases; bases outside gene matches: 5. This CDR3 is CASSLVGLAGDTQYF. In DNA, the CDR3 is TGTGCCAGCAGCTTAGTCGGACTAGCAGGAGATACGCAGTATTTT.

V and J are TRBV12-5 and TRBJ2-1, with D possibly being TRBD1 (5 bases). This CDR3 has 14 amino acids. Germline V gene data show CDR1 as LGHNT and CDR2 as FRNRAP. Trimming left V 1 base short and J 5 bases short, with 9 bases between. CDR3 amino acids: CASGLGGRNNEQFF. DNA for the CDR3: TGTGCTAGTGGTTTGGGGGGCCGAAACAATGAGCAGTTCTTC.

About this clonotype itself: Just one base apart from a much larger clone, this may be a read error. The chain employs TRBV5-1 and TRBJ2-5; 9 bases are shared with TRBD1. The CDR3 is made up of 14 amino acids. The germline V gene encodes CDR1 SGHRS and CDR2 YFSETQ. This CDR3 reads CAGSSNRGPETQYF. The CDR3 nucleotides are TGCGCCGGCAGCTCCAACAGGGGGCCAGAGACCCAGTACTTC.

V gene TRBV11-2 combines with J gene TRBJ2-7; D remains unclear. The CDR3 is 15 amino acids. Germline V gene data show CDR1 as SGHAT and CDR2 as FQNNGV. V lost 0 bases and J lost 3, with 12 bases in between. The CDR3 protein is CASSLEWSPNYEQYF. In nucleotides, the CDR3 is TGTGCCAGCAGCTTAGAGTGGTCACCGAACTACGAGCAGTACTTC.

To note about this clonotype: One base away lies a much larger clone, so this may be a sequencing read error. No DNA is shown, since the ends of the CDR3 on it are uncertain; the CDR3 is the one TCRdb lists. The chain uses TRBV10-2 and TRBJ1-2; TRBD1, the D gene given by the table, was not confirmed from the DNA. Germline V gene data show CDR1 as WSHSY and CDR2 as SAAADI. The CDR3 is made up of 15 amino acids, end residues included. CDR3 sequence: CATSGTGFKNYGCTF.

CDR3 in amino acids: CSAARNGGDQGTGELFF. The CDR3 DNA follows: TGCAGTGCTGCCCGGAACGGCGGGGACCAGGGCACCGGGGAGCTGTTTTTT. The V call is TRBV20-1, the J call TRBJ2-2; maybe TRBD2 (6 bases). The V end lost 5 bases, the J end lost 4 bases, and 23 bases lay between the germline ends. This CDR3 contains 17 residues. In germline, CDR1 is DFQATT, CDR2 SNEGSKA (reference sequence).

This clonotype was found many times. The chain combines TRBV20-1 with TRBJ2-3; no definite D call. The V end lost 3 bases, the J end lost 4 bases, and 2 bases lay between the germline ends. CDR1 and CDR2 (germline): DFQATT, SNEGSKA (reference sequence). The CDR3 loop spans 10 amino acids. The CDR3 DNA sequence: TGCAGTGCTAGTGCAGATACGCAGTATTTT. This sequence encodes CSASADTQYF.

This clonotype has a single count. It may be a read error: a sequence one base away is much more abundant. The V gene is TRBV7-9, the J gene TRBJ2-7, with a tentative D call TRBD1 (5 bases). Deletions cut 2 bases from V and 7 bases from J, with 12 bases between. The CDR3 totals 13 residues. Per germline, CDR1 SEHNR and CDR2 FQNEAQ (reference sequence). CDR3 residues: CASSLKGWDEQYF. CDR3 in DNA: TGTGCCAGCAGCTTAAAGGGGTGGGATGAGCAGTACTTC.

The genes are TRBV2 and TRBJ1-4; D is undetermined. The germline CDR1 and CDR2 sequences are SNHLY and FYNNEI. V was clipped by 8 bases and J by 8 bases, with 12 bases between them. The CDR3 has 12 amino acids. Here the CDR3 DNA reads TGTGCCAGCGGTCAGGTGGCCGAAAAACTGTTTTTT. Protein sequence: CASGQVAEKLFF.

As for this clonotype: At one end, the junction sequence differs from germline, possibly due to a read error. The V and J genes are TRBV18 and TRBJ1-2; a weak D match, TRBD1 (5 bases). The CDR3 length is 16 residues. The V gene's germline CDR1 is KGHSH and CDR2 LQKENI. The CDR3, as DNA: TGTGCCAGCTCACGCTACCTGGGGCAGGGAGGCTATGGCCACACCTTC. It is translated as CASSRYLGQGGYGHTF.

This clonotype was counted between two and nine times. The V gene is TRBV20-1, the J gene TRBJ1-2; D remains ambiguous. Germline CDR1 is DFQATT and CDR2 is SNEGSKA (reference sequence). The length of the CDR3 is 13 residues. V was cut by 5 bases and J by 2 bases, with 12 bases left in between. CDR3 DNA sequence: TGCAGTGCTCCCACGGGAAAGAACTATGGCTACACCTTC. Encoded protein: CSAPTGKNYGYTF.